A selection of T cell receptor beta chains follows, all from one sample in a study of beta chain features in type 1 diabetes. Repertoires were generated with immunoSEQ multiplex PCR, while TCRdb's copy carries only in-frame clones and drops some. The sample has 85,000 to 110,000 clones, 25% to 35% seen once; the top ten hold under 0.55%. The source material was central memory CD4+ T cells from blood. The receptors shown here come from a woman younger than 30 with type 1 diabetes. CDR3s include the opening cysteine and the closing phenylalanine or tryptophan. A D gene is named only where the DNA matches it firmly. Size is omitted from some rows. Given values are once, few, many or a class for expanded clones.

d_call,v_call,clone_size,j_call,cdr3_nt,cdr3_aa
NA,TRBV28,few,TRBJ1-1,TGTGCCAGCAGTTTAACCCGGGAAGCTTTCTTT,CASSLTREAFF
TRBD1,TRBV30,NA,TRBJ2-1,TGTGCCTGGAGTGGGGACAGGGGATCCAATGAGCAGTTCTTC,CAWSGDRGSNEQFF
NA,TRBV28,few,TRBJ1-5,TGTGCCAGCAGACTTGACGGACTCAATCAGCCCCAGCATTTT,CASRLDGLNQPQHF
NA,TRBV4-3,few,TRBJ2-7,TGCGCCAGCAGCCAAGACTGGGCGAGCAGGTACGAGCAGTACTTC,CASSQDWASRYEQYF
NA,TRBV15,NA,TRBJ2-3,TGTGCCACCAGCGGCCGGGACACTGGCACAGATACGCAGTATTTT,CATSGRDTGTDTQYF
TRBD2,TRBV11-1,NA,TRBJ2-5,TGTGCCAGCAGCTTGAGATCTTCGACTAGCGGGAAAGAGACCCAGTACTTC,CASSLRSSTSGKETQYF
NA,TRBV28,few,TRBJ1-5,TGTGCCAGCATTGGGGGCCAGAGCAATCAGCCCCAGCATTTT,CASIGGQSNQPQHF
TRBD2,TRBV11-1,NA,TRBJ2-7,TGTGCCAGCAGCACGAGCGGGACGTACGAGCAGTACTTC,CASSTSGTYEQYF
TRBD1,TRBV12-5,few,TRBJ1-1,TGTGCTAGTGGCCGTGACAGGGGCGGGGAGAACACTGAAGCTTTCTTT,CASGRDRGGENTEAFF
NA,TRBV18,NA,TRBJ2-1,TGTGCCATCTCACAAAATAGCGGAAATGAGCAGTTCTTC,CAISQNSGNEQFF
NA,TRBV7-2,once,TRBJ1-1,TGTGCCAGCAGCTCGGAGGTGCGCACTGAAGCTTTCTTT,CASSSEVRTEAFF
TRBD1,TRBV19,many,TRBJ1-1,TGTGCCAGTAGTACCTGGGACAGGTGGAACACTGAAGCTTTCTTT,CASSTWDRWNTEAFF
NA,TRBV20-1,NA,TRBJ1-2,TGCAGTGCGGCGGGACCTTGGGGCTACACCTTC,CSAAGPWGYTF
NA,TRBV28,NA,TRBJ2-1,TGTGCCAGCAGTTCGTCCAGGGCCGTGAATGAGCAGTTCTTC,CASSSSRAVNEQFF
NA,TRBV30,NA,TRBJ2-7,TGTGCCTGGAGTCCCGCCCCGGGCGAGCAGTACTTC,CAWSPAPGEQYF
NA,TRBV5-1,few,TRBJ2-3,TGCGCCAGCAGCCGACAGGAACCCACAGATACGCAGTATTTT,CASSRQEPTDTQYF
TRBD1,TRBV7-9,NA,TRBJ2-7,TGTGCCAGCAGAGGGTGGACAGGGCTACGAGAGCAGTACTTC,CASRGWTGLREQYF
NA,TRBV6-1,once,TRBJ2-5,TGTGCCAGCAGGAGGGTTTGGGATCAAGAGACCCAGTACTTC,CASRRVWDQETQYF
TRBD2,TRBV7-2,few,TRBJ2-3,TGTGCCAGCAGCACCCGACTAGCTACGCAGTATTTT,CASSTRLATQYF
TRBD2,TRBV19,few,TRBJ2-1,TGTGCCAGTAGTAAGATAGGCGGCGGGAGCGGATCGGGCAATGAGCAGTTCTTC,CASSKIGGGSGSGNEQFF
NA,TRBV27,few,TRBJ2-7,TGTGCCAGCAGTCCTCGTCCCTTTTGGGCCACTTACGAGCAGTACTTC,CASSPRPFWATYEQYF
TRBD1,TRBV7-8,NA,TRBJ2-3,TGTGCCAGCAGCCATAGACCGGGACAGGGAGTTGCGGGTACAGATACGCAGTATTTT,CASSHRPGQGVAGTDTQYF
TRBD2,TRBV4-1,NA,TRBJ2-1,TGCGCCAGCAGCCGCGGTGGACTAGCCGGGTTCTACAATGAGCAGTTCTTC,CASSRGGLAGFYNEQFF
NA,TRBV5-1,few,TRBJ1-5,TGCGCCAGCAGCTTGGGGGACTCCAGCAATCAGCCCCAGCATTTT,CASSLGDSSNQPQHF
TRBD2,TRBV9,few,TRBJ2-1,TGTGCCAGCAGCGTAGGGCTAGCGGGAAGAACGGACGGCGGCTCCTACAATGAGCAGTTCTTC,CASSVGLAGRTDGGSYNEQFF
TRBD2,TRBV5-4,NA,TRBJ2-7,TGTGCCAGCAGCTCGGGACTAGCGGGACCTACCTACGAGCAGTACTTC,CASSSGLAGPTYEQYF
TRBD2,TRBV7-2,NA,TRBJ2-7,TGTGCCAGCAGCTTGATTAGCGGGAGGCTCTACGAGCAGTACTTC,CASSLISGRLYEQYF
TRBD2,TRBV5-1,NA,TRBJ2-5,TGCGCCAGCAGCTCTAGCGGGGCCCGCCAAGAGACCCAGTACTTC,CASSSSGARQETQYF
NA,TRBV2,NA,TRBJ2-1,TGTGCCAGCAGTGATTCTAACTACAATGAGCAGTTCTTC,CASSDSNYNEQFF
NA,TRBV7-2,NA,TRBJ2-1,TGTGCCAGCAGCACCCGGACTGAAAATGAGCAGTTCTTC,CASSTRTENEQFF
NA,TRBV2,once,TRBJ2-7,TGTGCCAGCAGTGTGTCAGGACTCCACTCCTACGAGCAGTACTTC,CASSVSGLHSYEQYF